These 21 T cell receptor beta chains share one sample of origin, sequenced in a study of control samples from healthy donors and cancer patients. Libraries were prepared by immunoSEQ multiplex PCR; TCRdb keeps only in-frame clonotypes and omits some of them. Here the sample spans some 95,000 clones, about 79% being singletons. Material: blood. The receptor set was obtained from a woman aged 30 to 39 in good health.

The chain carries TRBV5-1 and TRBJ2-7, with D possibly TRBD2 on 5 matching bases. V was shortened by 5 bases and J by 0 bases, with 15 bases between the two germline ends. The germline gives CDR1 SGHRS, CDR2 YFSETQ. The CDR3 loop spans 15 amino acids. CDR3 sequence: CASRYEGRDSYEQYF. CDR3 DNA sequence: TGCGCCAGCAGATACGAGGGTCGGGACTCCTACGAGCAGTACTTC.

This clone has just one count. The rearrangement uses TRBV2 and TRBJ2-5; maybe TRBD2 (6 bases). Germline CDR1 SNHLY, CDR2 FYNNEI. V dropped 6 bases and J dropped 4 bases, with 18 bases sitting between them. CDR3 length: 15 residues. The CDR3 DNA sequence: TGTGCCAGCAGAGGGACTTCGAGTGTGGTAGAGACCCAGTACTTC. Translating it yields CASRGTSSVVETQYF.

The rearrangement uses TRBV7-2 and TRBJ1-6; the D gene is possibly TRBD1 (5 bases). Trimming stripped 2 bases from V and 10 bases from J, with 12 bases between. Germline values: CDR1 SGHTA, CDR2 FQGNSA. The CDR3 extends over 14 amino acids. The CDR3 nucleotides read TGTGCCAGCAGCTTACTTGGGGGGGGATCACCCCTCCACTTT. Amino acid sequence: CASSLLGGGSPLHF.

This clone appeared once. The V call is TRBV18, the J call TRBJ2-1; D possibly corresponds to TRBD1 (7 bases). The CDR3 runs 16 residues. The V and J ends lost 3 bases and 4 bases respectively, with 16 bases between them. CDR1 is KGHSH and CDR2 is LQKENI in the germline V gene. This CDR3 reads CASSPSGGGTYNEQFF. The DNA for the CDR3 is TGTGCCAGCTCACCTTCCGGAGGGGGCACTTACAATGAGCAGTTCTTC.

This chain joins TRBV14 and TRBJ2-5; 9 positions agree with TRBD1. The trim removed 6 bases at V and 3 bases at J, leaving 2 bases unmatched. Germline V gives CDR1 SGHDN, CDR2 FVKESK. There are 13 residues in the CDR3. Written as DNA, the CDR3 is TGTGCCAGCAGACGGGACAGGGAAGAGACCCAGTACTTC. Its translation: CASRRDREETQYF.

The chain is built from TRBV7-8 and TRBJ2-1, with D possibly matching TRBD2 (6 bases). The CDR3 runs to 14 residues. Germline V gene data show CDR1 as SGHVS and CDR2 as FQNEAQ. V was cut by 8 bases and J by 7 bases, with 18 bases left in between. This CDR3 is CASHSSGVGNEQFF. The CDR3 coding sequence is TGTGCCAGCCACTCGTCGGGGGTGGGGAATGAGCAGTTCTTC.

The CDR3 DNA is TGTGCCACCTCCGCCGAGAGGGGCACAGATACGCAGTATTTT. Translating gives CATSAERGTDTQYF. The chain has TRBV10-3 and TRBJ2-3; D possibly corresponds to TRBD2 (5 bases). The V gene lost 10 bases and the J gene lost 1 base, with 15 bases spanning the gap. This CDR3 has 14 amino acids. CDR1 is ENHRY and CDR2 is SYGVKD in the germline V gene.

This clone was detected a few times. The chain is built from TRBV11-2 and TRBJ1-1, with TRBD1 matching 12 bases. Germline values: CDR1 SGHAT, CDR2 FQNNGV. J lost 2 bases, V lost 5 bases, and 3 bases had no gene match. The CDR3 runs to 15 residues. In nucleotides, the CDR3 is TGTGCCAGCAGCGCAGGGACAGGGGGCAACACTGAAGCTTTCTTT. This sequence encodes CASSAGTGGNTEAFF.

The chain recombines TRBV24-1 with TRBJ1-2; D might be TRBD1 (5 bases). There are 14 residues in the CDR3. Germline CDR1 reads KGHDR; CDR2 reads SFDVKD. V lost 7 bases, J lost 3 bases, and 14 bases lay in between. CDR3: CATRAAGTYYGYTF. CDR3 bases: TGTGCCACCAGGGCGGCAGGGACCTACTATGGCTACACCTTC.

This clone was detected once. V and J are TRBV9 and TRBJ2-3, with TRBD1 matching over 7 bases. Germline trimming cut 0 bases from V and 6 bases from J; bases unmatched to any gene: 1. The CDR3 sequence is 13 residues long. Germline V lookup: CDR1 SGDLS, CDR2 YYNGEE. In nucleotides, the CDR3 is TGTGCCAGCAGCGTAGGCAGGGGGGATACGCAGTATTTT. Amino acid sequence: CASSVGRGDTQYF.

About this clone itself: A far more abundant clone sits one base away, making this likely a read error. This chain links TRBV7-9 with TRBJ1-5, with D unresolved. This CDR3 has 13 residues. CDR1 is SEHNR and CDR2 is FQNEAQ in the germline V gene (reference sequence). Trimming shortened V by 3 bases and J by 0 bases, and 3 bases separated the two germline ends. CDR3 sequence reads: CASSFGSNQPQHF. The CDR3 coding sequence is TGTGCCAGCAGCTTCGGTAGCAATCAGCCCCAGCATTTT.

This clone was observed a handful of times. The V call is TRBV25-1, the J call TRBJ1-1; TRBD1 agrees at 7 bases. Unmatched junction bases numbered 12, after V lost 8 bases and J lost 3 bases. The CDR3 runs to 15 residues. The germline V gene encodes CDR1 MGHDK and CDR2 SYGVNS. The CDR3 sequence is CASRREGARDTEAFF. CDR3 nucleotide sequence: TGTGCCAGCCGCCGGGAGGGGGCGAGGGACACTGAAGCTTTCTTT.

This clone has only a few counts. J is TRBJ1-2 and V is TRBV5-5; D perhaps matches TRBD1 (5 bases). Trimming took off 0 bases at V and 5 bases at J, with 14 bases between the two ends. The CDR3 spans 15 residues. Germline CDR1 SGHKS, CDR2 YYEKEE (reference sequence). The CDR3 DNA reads TGTGCCAGCAGCTTGGATGCAGGGAAAATATATGGCTACACCTTC. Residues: CASSLDAGKIYGYTF.

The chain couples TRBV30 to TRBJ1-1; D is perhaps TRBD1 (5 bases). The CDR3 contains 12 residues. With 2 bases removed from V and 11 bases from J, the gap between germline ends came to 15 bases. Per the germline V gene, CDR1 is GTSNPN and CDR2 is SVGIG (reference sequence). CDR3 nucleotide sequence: TGTGCCTGGAGTTCGGGTGGGGGAAGCGCTTTCTTT. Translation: CAWSSGGGSAFF.

The CDR3 DNA reads as TGTGCCAGCAGCTTAGCTGGGGGGAACACTGAAGCTTTCTTT. It translates to CASSLAGGNTEAFF. This sequence joins TRBV7-9 and TRBJ1-1, with TRBD1 as a possible D gene (5 bases). Germline CDR1 is SEHNR and CDR2 is FQNEAQ (reference sequence). With 0 bases removed from V and 1 base from J, the gap between germline ends came to 6 bases. The CDR3 has 14 residues.

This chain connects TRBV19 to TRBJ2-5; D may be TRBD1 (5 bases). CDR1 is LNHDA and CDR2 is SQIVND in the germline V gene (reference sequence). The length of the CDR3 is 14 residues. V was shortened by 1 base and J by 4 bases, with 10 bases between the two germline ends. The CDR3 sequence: CASSIGGTGETQYF. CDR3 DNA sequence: TGTGCCAGTAGTATAGGGGGCACGGGAGAGACCCAGTACTTC.

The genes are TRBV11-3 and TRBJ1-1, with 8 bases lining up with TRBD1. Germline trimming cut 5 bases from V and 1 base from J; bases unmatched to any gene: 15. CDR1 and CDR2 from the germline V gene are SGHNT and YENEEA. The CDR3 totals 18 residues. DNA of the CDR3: TGTGCCAGCAGCCCCGTTAGGCAGGGGGCTCCGCCGAACACTGAAGCTTTCTTT. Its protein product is CASSPVRQGAPPNTEAFF. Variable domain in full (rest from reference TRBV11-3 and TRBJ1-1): EAGVVQSPRYKIIEKKQPVAFWCNPISGHNTLYWYLQNLGQGPELLIRYENEEAVDDSQLPKDRFSAERLKGVDSTLKIQPAELGDSAVYLCASSPVRQGAPPNTEAFFGQGTRLTVV.

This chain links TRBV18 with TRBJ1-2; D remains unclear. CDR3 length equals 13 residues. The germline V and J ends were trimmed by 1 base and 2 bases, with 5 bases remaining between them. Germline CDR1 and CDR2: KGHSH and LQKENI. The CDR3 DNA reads TGTGCCAGCTCACCACAGGAAAACTATGGCTACACCTTC. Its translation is CASSPQENYGYTF.

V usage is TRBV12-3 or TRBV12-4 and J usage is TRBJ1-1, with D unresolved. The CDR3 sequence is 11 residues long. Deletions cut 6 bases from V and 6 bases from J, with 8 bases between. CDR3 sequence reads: CASRGGAEAFF. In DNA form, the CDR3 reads TGTGCCAGCAGGGGTGGGGCTGAAGCTTTCTTT.

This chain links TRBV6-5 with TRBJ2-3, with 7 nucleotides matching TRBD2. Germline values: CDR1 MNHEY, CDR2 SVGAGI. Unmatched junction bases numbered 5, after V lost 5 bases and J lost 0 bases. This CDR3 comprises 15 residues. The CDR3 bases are TGTGCCAGCAGTCGCGGACTAGATAGCACAGATACGCAGTATTTT. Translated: CASSRGLDSTDTQYF.

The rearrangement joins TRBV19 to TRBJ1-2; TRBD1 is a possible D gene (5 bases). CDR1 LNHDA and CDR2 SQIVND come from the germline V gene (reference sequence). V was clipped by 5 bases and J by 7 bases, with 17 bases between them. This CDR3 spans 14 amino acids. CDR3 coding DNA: TGTGCCAGTAGTGCCCAACAGGCCGGGAGTGGCTACACCTTC. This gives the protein CASSAQQAGSGYTF.